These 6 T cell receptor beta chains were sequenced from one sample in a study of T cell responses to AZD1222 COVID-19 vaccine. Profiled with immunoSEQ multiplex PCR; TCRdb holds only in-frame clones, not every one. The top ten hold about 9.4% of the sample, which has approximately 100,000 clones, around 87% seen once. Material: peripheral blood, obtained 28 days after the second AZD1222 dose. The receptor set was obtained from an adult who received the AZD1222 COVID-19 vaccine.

Written as DNA, the CDR3 is TGTGCCAGCAGTCTTAGGACAGGGGGATATAGCAATCAGCCCCAGCATTTT. Its translation is CASSLRTGGYSNQPQHF. The chain employs TRBV28 and TRBJ1-5; TRBD1 matches at 10 bases. With 5 bases clipped from V and 0 bases from J, the junction kept 7 bases outside the gene matches. The CDR3 extends over 17 amino acids. Germline loops: CDR1 MDHEN, CDR2 SYDVKM. Full variable domain (missing parts from reference TRBV28 and TRBJ1-5): DVKVTQSSRYLVKRTGEKVFLECVQDMDHENMFWYRQDPGLGLRLIYFSYDVKMKEKGDIPEGYSVSREKKERFSLILESASTNQTSMYLCASSLRTGGYSNQPQHFGDGTRLSIL.

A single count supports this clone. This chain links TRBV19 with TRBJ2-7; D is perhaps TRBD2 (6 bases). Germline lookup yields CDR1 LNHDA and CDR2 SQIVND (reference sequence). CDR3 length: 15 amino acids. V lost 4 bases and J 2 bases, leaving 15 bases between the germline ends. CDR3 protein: CASSTELAGPYEQYF. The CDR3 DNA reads TGTGCCAGTAGTACCGAGTTGGCGGGACCCTACGAGCAGTACTTC. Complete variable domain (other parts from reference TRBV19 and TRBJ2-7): DGGITQSPKYLFRKEGQNVTLSCEQNLNHDAMYWYRQDPGQGLRLIYYSQIVNDFQKGDIAEGYSVSREKKESFPLTVTSAQKNPTAFYLCASSTELAGPYEQYFGPGTRLTVT.

The CDR3 nucleotides are TGTGCCAGCAGTCCAACGGGAATCGAGGCCTACGAGCAGTACTTC. It is translated as CASSPTGIEAYEQYF. This sequence joins TRBV27 and TRBJ2-7; perhaps TRBD2 as D (5 bases). CDR1 and CDR2 (germline): MNHEY, SMNVEV (reference sequence). The V gene lost 5 bases and the J gene lost 2 bases, with 16 bases spanning the gap. CDR3 size: 15 residues.

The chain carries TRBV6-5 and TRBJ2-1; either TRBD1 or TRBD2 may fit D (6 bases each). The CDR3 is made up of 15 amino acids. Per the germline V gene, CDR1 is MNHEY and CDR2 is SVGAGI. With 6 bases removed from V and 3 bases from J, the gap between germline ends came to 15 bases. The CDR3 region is CASSATGGFYNEQFF. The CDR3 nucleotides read TGTGCCAGCAGCGCCACCGGGGGCTTCTACAATGAGCAGTTCTTC.

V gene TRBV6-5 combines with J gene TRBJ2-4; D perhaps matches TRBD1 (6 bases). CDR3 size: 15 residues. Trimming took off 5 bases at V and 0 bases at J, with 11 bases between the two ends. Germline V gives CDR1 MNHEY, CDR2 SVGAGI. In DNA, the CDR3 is TGTGCCAGCAGTCAGGGGTCCCCAGCCAAAAACATTCAGTACTTC. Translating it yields CASSQGSPAKNIQYF.

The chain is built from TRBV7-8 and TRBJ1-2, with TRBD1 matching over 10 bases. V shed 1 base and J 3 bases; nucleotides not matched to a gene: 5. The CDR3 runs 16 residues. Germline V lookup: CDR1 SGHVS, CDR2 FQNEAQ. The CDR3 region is CASSLGWDRGDYGYTF. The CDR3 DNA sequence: TGTGCCAGCAGCTTAGGGTGGGACAGGGGAGACTATGGCTACACCTTC. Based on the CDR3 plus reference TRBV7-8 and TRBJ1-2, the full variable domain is GAGVSQSPRYKVAKRGQDVALRCDPISGHVSLFWYQQALGQGPEFLTYFQNEAQLDKSGLPSDRFFAERPEGSVSTLKIQRTQQEDSAVYLCASSLGWDRGDYGYTFGSGTRLTVV.